Listed below are T cell receptor beta chains from one sample, sequenced in a study of identical twins' blood T cells. TCRdb re-called the 5' RACE reads with MiXCR, one entry per CDR3 protein. In the table there are fewer than 450,000 distinct CDR3 sequences, 25% to 35% of which are singletons. The sequencing input was PBMCs. The receptors were sampled from a woman aged 18 to 55 in good health. CDR3s include the opening cysteine and the closing phenylalanine or tryptophan.

14,TRBV6-4,TRBJ2-1,CASSDRETYNEQFF
16,TRBV6-2/TRBV6-3,TRBJ2-7,CASSYGEREVAYEQYF
14,TRBV12-5,TRBJ1-1,CASGRKGAGRLAFF
14,TRBV6-2/TRBV6-3,TRBJ2-1,CASSSLYEGGEQFF
16,TRBV3-1,TRBJ1-1,CASSHPFTGGGTEAFF
13,TRBV3-1,TRBJ1-5,CASSVTRDQPQHF
18,TRBV21-1,TRBJ1-1,CASSPQDPCGGADTEAFF
13,TRBV19,TRBJ1-3,CASSIDTGNTIYF
16,TRBV12-3/TRBV12-4,TRBJ2-2,CASMSRGVVWTGELFF
14,TRBV19,TRBJ2-1,CASTPIVVNNEQFF
11,TRBV29-1,TRBJ1-2,CSASYSDGYTF
16,TRBV10-3,TRBJ2-1,CAISGPRESSYNEQFF
13,TRBV6-6,TRBJ2-7,CASSYVGGYEQYF
13,TRBV29-1,TRBJ2-7,CSVAGASSYEQYF
12,TRBV29-1,TRBJ1-2,CSVDPYDYGYTF
14,TRBV20-1,TRBJ1-1,CSAQTDRSNTEAFF
17,TRBV5-1,TRBJ2-7,CASSLHGLAGVKYEQYF
14,TRBV18,TRBJ2-5,CASSPQEIWETQYF
15,TRBV6-6,TRBJ1-2,CASSYSGRNNYGYTF
13,TRBV29-1,TRBJ1-2,CSVAQRLTYGYTF
13,TRBV29-1,TRBJ2-3,CSADWVGTDTQYF
14,TRBV20-1,TRBJ2-2,CSARKGRNTGELFF
15,TRBV5-1,TRBJ1-2,CASSFGGTTNYGYTF
15,TRBV18,TRBJ2-7,CASSPSRESSYEQYF
15,TRBV19,TRBJ2-1,CASSIAGVTTSEQFF
16,TRBV10-3,TRBJ1-1,CAISPRQSFLNTEAFF
14,TRBV5-5,TRBJ1-6,CASRLFRLGSPLHF
11,TRBV14,TRBJ1-1,CASSEGLEAFF